The 23 T cell receptor beta chains below all came from one sample that was sequenced in a study of blood T cell repertoires in COVID-19 (dated by TCRdb to 2019 to 2021). Library method: the immunoSEQ multiplex PCR assay. The immuneACCESS repertoire file appears here via TCRdb, limited to in-frame rearrangements. These files lack a portion of the clones; in checked studies, under half of the deficit traces to unresolved V genes, and the cause of the others is not known. Within this sample are about 100,000 clones, with about 90% of them counted one time only. The ten largest clonotypes hold approximately 7% of the sample. Specimen: peripheral blood. The receptors shown here come from a man aged 25-40 years in a cohort sampled during active COVID-19.

This clone was counted once. V gene TRBV18 combines with J gene TRBJ2-1; unclear D gene. V was shortened by 4 bases and J by 6 bases, with 7 bases between the two germline ends. The CDR3 runs 12 residues. CDR1 and CDR2 (germline): KGHSH, LQKENI. The CDR3 DNA follows: TGTGCCAGCTCACGGTCGGGCAATGAGCAGTTCTTC. This encodes CASSRSGNEQFF. Looking up the rest from reference TRBV18 and TRBJ2-1 gives the full variable domain: NAGVMQNPRHLVRRRGQEARLRCSPMKGHSHVYWYRQLPEEGLKFMVYLQKENIIDESGMPKERFSAEFPKEGPSILRIQQVVRGDSAAYFCASSRSGNEQFFGPGTRLTVL.

The chain carries TRBV7-9 and TRBJ2-3; D might be TRBD2 (6 bases). The germline V gene has CDR1 SEHNR and CDR2 FQNEAQ (reference sequence). V was pared by 5 bases and J by 2 bases, with 11 bases between. The CDR3 covers 14 residues. CDR3 nucleotide sequence: TGTGCCAGCAGCCTATCGGGGGACACAGATACGCAGTATTTT. Protein product: CASSLSGDTDTQYF.

The chain links TRBV5-6 to TRBJ1-5; perhaps TRBD1 as D (5 bases). The V end lost 2 bases, the J end lost 4 bases, and 16 bases lay between the germline ends. Germline V lookup: CDR1 SGHDT, CDR2 YYEEEE. CDR3 length: 16 amino acids. CDR3 in amino acids: CASSLYDRDWNQPQHF. The CDR3 region has the DNA TGTGCCAGCAGCTTATATGACCGGGACTGGAATCAGCCCCAGCATTTT.

The rearrangement joins TRBV19 to TRBJ2-1; D gene unclear. This CDR3 comprises 13 residues. V was cut by 5 bases and J by 6 bases, with 11 bases left in between. The germline V gene has CDR1 LNHDA and CDR2 SQIVND (reference sequence). This CDR3 reads CASSRVIFNEQFF. CDR3 in DNA: TGTGCCAGTAGTCGGGTGATTTTCAATGAGCAGTTCTTC.

The J gene is TRBJ1-1, the V gene TRBV7-8; 7 bases line up with TRBD1. Germline V gives CDR1 SGHVS, CDR2 FQNEAQ. CDR3 size: 16 residues. J lost 5 bases, V lost 4 bases, and 13 bases had no gene match. DNA of the CDR3: TGTGCCAGCAGCTCGGTGAGAGGGGGCGGAGGGACTGAAGCTTTCTTT. Its protein is CASSSVRGGGGTEAFF.

V gene TRBV5-1 combines with J gene TRBJ2-7, with TRBD2 matching 8 bases. The CDR3 totals 14 residues. CDR1 and CDR2 (germline): SGHRS, YFSETQ. V shed 4 bases, J shed 2 bases, and the junction held 5 bases outside the gene matches. Here the CDR3 reads CASSSGGATYEQYF. Here the CDR3 DNA reads TGCGCCAGCAGCAGCGGGGGTGCTACCTACGAGCAGTACTTC.

V usage is TRBV10-3 and J usage is TRBJ1-2, with D possibly TRBD1 on 5 matching bases. Germline V gene lookup returns CDR1 ENHRY and CDR2 SYGVKD. There are 12 residues in the CDR3. Trimming took 2 bases from V and 6 from J, leaving 7 bases between them. The CDR3 nucleotides are TGTGCCATCAGTGAGCAAGGGGATGGCTACACCTTC. Protein sequence: CAISEQGDGYTF.

The rearrangement links TRBV7-9 to TRBJ2-5, with 7 bases lining up with TRBD2. Per germline, CDR1 SEHNR and CDR2 FQNEAQ (reference sequence). Trimming removed 5 bases from V and 5 bases from J; junction bases left unmatched: 11. This CDR3 has 15 residues. CDR3 residues: CASSPAGGLAETQYF. In DNA, the CDR3 is TGTGCCAGCAGCCCCGCCGGGGGGTTAGCGGAGACCCAGTACTTC.

The chain combines TRBV5-4 with TRBJ2-1, with TRBD2 matching over 11 bases. This CDR3 region has 16 residues. Unmatched junction bases numbered 5, after V lost 2 bases and J lost 4 bases. From germline, CDR1 is SGHNT and CDR2 YYREEE (reference sequence). The CDR3 DNA follows: TGTGCCAGCAGCTTAGTAGCGGGGGGGAAGTACAATGAGCAGTTCTTC. Its translation: CASSLVAGGKYNEQFF.

This rearrangement joins TRBV9 to TRBJ1-3; possibly TRBD1 for D (5 bases). In germline, CDR1 is SGDLS, CDR2 YYNGEE. The V end was cut by 1 base, the J end by 2 bases, with 10 bases between. The CDR3 contains 15 residues. The CDR3 DNA follows: TGTGCCAGCAGCGTATCACAAGGGGCTGGAAACACCATATATTTT. This translates into CASSVSQGAGNTIYF.

This chain links TRBV5-4 with TRBJ2-5, with D perhaps TRBD2 (6 bases). There are 16 residues in the CDR3. Germline V gives CDR1 SGHNT, CDR2 YYREEE (reference sequence). Trimming removed 1 base at V and 1 base at J, with 14 bases between. The CDR3 DNA reads as TGTGCCAGCAGCTTGCCCCGCGGGGAGACCCAAGAGACCCAGTACTTC. Its translation is CASSLPRGETQETQYF.

The chain recombines TRBV28 with TRBJ2-7; 10 nucleotides line up with TRBD2. Unmatched junction bases numbered 1, after V lost 3 bases and J lost 2 bases. CDR1 is MDHEN and CDR2 is SYDVKM in the germline V gene. This CDR3 region has 14 residues. CDR3 residues: CASSLSGGAYEQYF. In DNA form, the CDR3 reads TGTGCCAGCAGTTTGAGCGGGGGGGCCTACGAGCAGTACTTC. The full variable domain, completed using reference TRBV28 and TRBJ2-7, is DVKVTQSSRYLVKRTGEKVFLECVQDMDHENMFWYRQDPGLGLRLIYFSYDVKMKEKGDIPEGYSVSREKKERFSLILESASTNQTSMYLCASSLSGGAYEQYFGPGTRLTVT.

The chain is built from TRBV7-2 and TRBJ2-1; the D gene is possibly TRBD1 (5 bases). CDR1 is SGHTA and CDR2 is FQGNSA in the germline V gene. V was pared by 5 bases and J by 4 bases, with 18 bases between. The CDR3 has 16 residues. The CDR3 nucleotides read TGTGCCAGCAGCCCCCAGGTGGCGGACACTTACAATGAGCAGTTCTTC. This sequence encodes CASSPQVADTYNEQFF.

The genes are TRBV18 and TRBJ2-1, with 10 bases that match TRBD1. The ends lost 3 bases at V and 8 bases at J; junction bases unmatched: 7. Germline loops: CDR1 KGHSH, CDR2 LQKENI. CDR3 length equals 15 residues. The CDR3 DNA reads as TGTGCCAGCTCACCCCCGACAGGGGGCATGGATGAGCAGTTCTTC. This encodes CASSPPTGGMDEQFF.

This clone was observed a few times. The CDR3 coding sequence is TGTGCCAGCAGCTTTGAAGGGGTCGAGCAGTACTTC. It translates to CASSFEGVEQYF. The V call is TRBV5-4, the J call TRBJ2-7, with D perhaps TRBD1 (5 bases). Trimming removed 2 bases from V and 6 bases from J, with 9 bases in between. Per the germline V gene, CDR1 is SGHNT and CDR2 is YYREEE (reference sequence). This CDR3 spans 12 amino acids.

The CDR3 sequence: CASSSPSGVLGEKLFF. The DNA for the CDR3 is TGTGCCAGCAGCTCCCCCTCAGGGGTTTTAGGTGAAAAACTGTTTTTT. The gene calls are TRBV7-9 and TRBJ1-4, with D perhaps matching TRBD1 (6 bases). Germline V gene data show CDR1 as SEHNR and CDR2 as FQNEAQ (reference sequence). V was shortened by 4 bases and J by 7 bases, with 19 bases between the two germline ends. This CDR3 has 16 amino acids.

This clone appeared a single time. V and J are TRBV9 and TRBJ2-4, with D maybe TRBD1 (6 bases). Looked up from germline, CDR1 is SGDLS and CDR2 is YYNGEE. The CDR3 contains 18 residues. With 3 bases removed from V and 1 base from J, the gap between germline ends came to 20 bases. In DNA, the CDR3 is TGTGCCAGCAGCGCCATGGCCACAGGGACGGGTGCCAAAAACATTCAGTACTTC. Protein sequence: CASSAMATGTGAKNIQYF.

This clone showed up just a few times. CDR3 sequence: CASSGDSGNTIYF. CDR3 sequence (DNA): TGTGCCAGCAGTGGGGACAGTGGAAACACCATATATTTT. The chain employs TRBV12-3 or TRBV12-4 and TRBJ1-3; 7 nucleotides line up with TRBD1. The CDR3 runs 13 residues. After removal of 5 bases from V and 3 bases from J, the junction contained 1 base not matched to a gene.

This clone was seen once. The CDR3 spells CASSRTSGRSNIQYF. The CDR3 DNA reads as TGTGCCAGCAGTCGAACTAGCGGGCGGTCAAACATTCAGTACTTC. The chain is built from TRBV28 and TRBJ2-4; 9 nucleotides match TRBD2. Germline CDR1 is MDHEN and CDR2 is SYDVKM. Unmatched junction bases numbered 8, after V lost 5 bases and J lost 6 bases. The CDR3 totals 15 residues. Complete variable domain (other parts from reference TRBV28 and TRBJ2-4): DVKVTQSSRYLVKRTGEKVFLECVQDMDHENMFWYRQDPGLGLRLIYFSYDVKMKEKGDIPEGYSVSREKKERFSLILESASTNQTSMYLCASSRTSGRSNIQYFGAGTRLSVL.

V and J are TRBV5-1 and TRBJ2-2, with 7 bases fitting TRBD1. Germline assignment: CDR1 SGHRS and CDR2 YFSETQ. Trimming removed 1 base from V and 7 bases from J; junction bases left unmatched: 7. The CDR3 loop spans 15 amino acids. DNA of the CDR3: TGCGCCAGCAGCTTGACACAGGGGAGTATCGGGGAGCTGTTTTTT. As protein: CASSLTQGSIGELFF. The whole variable domain, filled in from reference TRBV5-1 and TRBJ2-2, reads KAGVTQTPRYLIKTRGQQVTLSCSPISGHRSVSWYQQTPGQGLQFLFEYFSETQRNKGNFPGRFSGRQFSNSRSEMNVSTLELGDSALYLCASSLTQGSIGELFFGEGSRLTVL.

The genes are TRBV11-2 and TRBJ2-7; TRBD2 matches at 12 bases. With 4 bases clipped from V and 6 bases from J, the junction kept 4 bases outside the gene matches. Per the germline V gene, CDR1 is SGHAT and CDR2 is FQNNGV. The CDR3 consists of 14 residues. The CDR3 here is CASSSLAGGTEQYF. The CDR3 nucleotides are TGTGCCAGCAGCTCCCTAGCGGGGGGGACCGAGCAGTACTTC.

The chain has TRBV5-1 and TRBJ2-1; TRBD2 agrees at 11 bases. This CDR3 contains 15 residues. Losses at the gene ends were 3 bases for V and 5 bases for J; bases not matched to a gene: 4. Germline assignment: CDR1 SGHRS and CDR2 YFSETQ. CDR3 loop: CASSSASGGHNEQFF. In DNA, the CDR3 is TGCGCCAGCAGCTCGGCTAGCGGGGGGCACAATGAGCAGTTCTTC.

This rearrangement joins TRBV28 to TRBJ1-6; no reliable D call. This CDR3 is built from 14 residues. Trimming shortened V by 7 bases and J by 8 bases, and 15 bases separated the two germline ends. CDR1 and CDR2 from the germline V gene are MDHEN and SYDVKM. The CDR3 DNA reads as TGTGCCAGCACCCAGCGAACCGGCCATTCACCCCTCCACTTT. It codes for CASTQRTGHSPLHF.